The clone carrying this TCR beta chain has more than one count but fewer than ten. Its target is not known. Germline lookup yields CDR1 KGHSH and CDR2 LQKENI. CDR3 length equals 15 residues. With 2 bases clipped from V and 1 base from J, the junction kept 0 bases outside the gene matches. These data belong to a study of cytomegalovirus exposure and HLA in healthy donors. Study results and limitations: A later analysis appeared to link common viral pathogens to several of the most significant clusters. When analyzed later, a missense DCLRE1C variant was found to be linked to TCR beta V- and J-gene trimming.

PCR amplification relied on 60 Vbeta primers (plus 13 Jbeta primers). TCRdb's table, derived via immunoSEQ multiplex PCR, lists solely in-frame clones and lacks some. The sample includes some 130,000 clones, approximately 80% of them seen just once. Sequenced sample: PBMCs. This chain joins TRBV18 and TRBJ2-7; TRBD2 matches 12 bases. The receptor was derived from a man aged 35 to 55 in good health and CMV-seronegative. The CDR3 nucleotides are TGTGCCAGCTCACCAACTAGCGGGGGGTCCTACGAGCAGTACTTC. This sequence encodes CASSPTSGGSYEQYF. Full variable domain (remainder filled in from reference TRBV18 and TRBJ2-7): NAGVMQNPRHLVRRRGQEARLRCSPMKGHSHVYWYRQLPEEGLKFMVYLQKENIIDESGMPKERFSAEFPKEGPSILRIQQVVRGDSAAYFCASSPTSGGSYEQYFGPGTRLTVT.